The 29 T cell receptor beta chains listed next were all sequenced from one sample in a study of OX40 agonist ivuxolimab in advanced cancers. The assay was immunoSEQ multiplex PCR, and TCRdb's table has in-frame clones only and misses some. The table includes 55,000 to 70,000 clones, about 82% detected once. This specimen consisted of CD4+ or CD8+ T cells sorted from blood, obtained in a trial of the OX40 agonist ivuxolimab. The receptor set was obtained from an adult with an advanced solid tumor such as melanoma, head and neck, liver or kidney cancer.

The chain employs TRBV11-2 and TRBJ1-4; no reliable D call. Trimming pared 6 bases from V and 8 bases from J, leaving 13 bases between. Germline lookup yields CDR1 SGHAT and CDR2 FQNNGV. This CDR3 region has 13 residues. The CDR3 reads CASSPFLEEKLFF. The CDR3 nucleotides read TGTGCCAGCAGTCCTTTCTTGGAGGAAAAACTGTTTTTT. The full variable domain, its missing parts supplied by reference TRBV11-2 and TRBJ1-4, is EAGVAQSPRYKIIEKRQSVAFWCNPISGHATLYWYQQILGQGPKLLIQFQNNGVVDDSQLPKDRFSAERLKGVDSTLKIQPAKLEDSAVYLCASSPFLEEKLFFGSGTQLSVL.

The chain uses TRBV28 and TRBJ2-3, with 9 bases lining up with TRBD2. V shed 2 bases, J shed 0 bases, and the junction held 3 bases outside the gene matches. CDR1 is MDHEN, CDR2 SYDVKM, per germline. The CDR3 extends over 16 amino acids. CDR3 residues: CASSLAGGASTDTQYF. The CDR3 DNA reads TGTGCCAGCAGTTTAGCGGGGGGGGCTAGCACAGATACGCAGTATTTT.

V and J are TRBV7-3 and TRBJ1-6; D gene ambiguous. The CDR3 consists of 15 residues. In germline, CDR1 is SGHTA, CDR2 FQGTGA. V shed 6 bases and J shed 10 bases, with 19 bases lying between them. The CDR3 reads CASSYTGLDGSPLHF. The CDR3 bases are TGTGCCAGCAGTTATACCGGTCTGGACGGATCACCCCTCCACTTT.

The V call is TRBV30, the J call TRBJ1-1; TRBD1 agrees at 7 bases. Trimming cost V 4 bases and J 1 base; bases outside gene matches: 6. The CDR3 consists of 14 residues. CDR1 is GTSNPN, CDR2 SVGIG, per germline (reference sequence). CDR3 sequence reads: CAWIGQDGNTEAFF. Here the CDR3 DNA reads TGTGCCTGGATCGGACAGGATGGGAACACTGAAGCTTTCTTT.

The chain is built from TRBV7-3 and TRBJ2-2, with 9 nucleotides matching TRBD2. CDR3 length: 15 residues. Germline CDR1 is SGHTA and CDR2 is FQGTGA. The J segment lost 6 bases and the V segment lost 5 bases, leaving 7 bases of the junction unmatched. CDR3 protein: CASSLLSGGSGELFF. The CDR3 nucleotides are TGTGCCAGCAGCCTACTTAGCGGGGGCTCCGGGGAGCTGTTTTTT.

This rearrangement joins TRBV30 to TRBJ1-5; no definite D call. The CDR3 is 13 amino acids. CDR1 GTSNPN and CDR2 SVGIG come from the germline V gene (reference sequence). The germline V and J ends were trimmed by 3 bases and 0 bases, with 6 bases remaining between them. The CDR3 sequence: CAWSARSNQPQHF. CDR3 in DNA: TGTGCCTGGAGCGCCCGTAGCAATCAGCCCCAGCATTTT.

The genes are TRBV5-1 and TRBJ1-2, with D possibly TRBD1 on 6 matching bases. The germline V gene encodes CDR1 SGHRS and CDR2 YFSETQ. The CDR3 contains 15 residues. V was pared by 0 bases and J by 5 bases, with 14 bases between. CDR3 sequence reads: CASSLGSWTVYGYTF. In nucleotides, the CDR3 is TGCGCCAGCAGCTTGGGGTCCTGGACAGTTTATGGCTACACCTTC.

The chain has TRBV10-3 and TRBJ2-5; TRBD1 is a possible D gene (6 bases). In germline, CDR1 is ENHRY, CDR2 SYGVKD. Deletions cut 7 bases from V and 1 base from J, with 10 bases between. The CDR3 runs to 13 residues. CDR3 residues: CAIMRTAQETQYF. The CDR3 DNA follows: TGTGCCATCATGAGGACAGCCCAAGAGACCCAGTACTTC.

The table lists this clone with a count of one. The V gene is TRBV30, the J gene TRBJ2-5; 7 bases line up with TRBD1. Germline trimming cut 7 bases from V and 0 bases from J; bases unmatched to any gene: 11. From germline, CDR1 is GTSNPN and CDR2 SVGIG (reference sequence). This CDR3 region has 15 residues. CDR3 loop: CASGDSRVHQETQYF. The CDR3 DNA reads TGTGCCTCCGGGGACAGTCGAGTCCACCAAGAGACCCAGTACTTC.

This CDR3 reads CSGAGLENTEAFF. CDR3 sequence (DNA): TGCAGCGGCGCCGGACTCGAGAACACTGAAGCTTTCTTT. The chain couples TRBV29-1 to TRBJ1-1; D unclear. The V gene's germline CDR1 is SQVTM and CDR2 ANQGSEA. The CDR3 spans 13 residues. The V gene lost 7 bases and the J gene lost 1 base, with 13 bases spanning the gap.

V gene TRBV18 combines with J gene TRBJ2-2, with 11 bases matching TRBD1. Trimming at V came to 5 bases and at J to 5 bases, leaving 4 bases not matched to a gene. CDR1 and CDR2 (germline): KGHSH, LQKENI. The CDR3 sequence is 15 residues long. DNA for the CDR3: TGTGCCAGCTCAGGACAGGGGGCAGGAACCGGGGAGCTGTTTTTT. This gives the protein CASSGQGAGTGELFF.

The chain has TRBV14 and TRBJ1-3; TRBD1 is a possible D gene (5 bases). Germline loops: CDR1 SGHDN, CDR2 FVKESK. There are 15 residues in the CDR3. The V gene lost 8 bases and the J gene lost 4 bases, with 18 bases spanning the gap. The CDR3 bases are TGTGCCAGCCGCCTCGGCTCAGGGTTGGGAAACACCATATATTTT. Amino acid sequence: CASRLGSGLGNTIYF.

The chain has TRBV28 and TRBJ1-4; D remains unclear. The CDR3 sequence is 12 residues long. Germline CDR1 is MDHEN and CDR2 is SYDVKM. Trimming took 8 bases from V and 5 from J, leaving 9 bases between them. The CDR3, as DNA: TGTGCCAGCTCTCAAGGAAATGAAAAACTGTTTTTT. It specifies CASSQGNEKLFF. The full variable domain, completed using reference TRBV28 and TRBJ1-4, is DVKVTQSSRYLVKRTGEKVFLECVQDMDHENMFWYRQDPGLGLRLIYFSYDVKMKEKGDIPEGYSVSREKKERFSLILESASTNQTSMYLCASSQGNEKLFFGSGTQLSVL.

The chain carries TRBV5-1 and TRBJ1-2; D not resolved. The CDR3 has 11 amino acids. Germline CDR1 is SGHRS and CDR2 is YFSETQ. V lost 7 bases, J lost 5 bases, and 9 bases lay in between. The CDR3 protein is CASGEGYGYTF. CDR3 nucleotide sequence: TGCGCCAGCGGAGAGGGTTATGGCTACACCTTC. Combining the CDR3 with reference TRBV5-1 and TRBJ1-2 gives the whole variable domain KAGVTQTPRYLIKTRGQQVTLSCSPISGHRSVSWYQQTPGQGLQFLFEYFSETQRNKGNFPGRFSGRQFSNSRSEMNVSTLELGDSALYLCASGEGYGYTFGSGTRLTVV.

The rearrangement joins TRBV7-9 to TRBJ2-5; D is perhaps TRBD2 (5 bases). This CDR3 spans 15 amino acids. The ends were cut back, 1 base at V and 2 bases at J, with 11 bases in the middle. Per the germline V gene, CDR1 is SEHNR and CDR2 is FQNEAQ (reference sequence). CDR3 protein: CASSLGFRGQETQYF. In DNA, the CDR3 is TGTGCCAGCAGCTTAGGTTTCCGAGGGCAAGAGACCCAGTACTTC. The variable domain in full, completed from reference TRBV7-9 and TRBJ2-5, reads DTGVSQNPRHKITKRGQNVTFRCDPISEHNRLYWYRQTLGQGPEFLTYFQNEAQLEKSRLLSDRFSAERPKGSFSTLEIQRTEQGDSAMYLCASSLGFRGQETQYFGPGTRLLVL.

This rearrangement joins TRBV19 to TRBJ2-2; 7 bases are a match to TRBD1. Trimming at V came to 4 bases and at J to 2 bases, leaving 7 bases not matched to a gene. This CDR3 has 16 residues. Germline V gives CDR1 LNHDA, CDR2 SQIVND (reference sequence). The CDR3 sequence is CASSTRQGRNTGELFF. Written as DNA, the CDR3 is TGTGCCAGTAGTACTCGACAGGGAAGAAACACCGGGGAGCTGTTTTTT. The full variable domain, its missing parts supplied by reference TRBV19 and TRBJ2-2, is DGGITQSPKYLFRKEGQNVTLSCEQNLNHDAMYWYRQDPGQGLRLIYYSQIVNDFQKGDIAEGYSVSREKKESFPLTVTSAQKNPTAFYLCASSTRQGRNTGELFFGEGSRLTVL.

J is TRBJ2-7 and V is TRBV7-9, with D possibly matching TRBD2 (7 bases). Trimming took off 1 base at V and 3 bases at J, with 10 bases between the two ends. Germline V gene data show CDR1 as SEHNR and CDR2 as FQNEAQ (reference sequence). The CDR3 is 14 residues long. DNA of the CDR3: TGTGCCAGCAGCTTAGAGGGGGGGAGCTACGAGCAGTACTTC. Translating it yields CASSLEGGSYEQYF.

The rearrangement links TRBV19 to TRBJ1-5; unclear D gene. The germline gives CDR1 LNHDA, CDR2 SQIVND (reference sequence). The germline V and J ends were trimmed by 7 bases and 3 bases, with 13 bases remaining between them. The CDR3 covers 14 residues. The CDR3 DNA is TGTGCCAGTACCATCCCGGGCCACAATCAGCCCCAGCATTTT. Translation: CASTIPGHNQPQHF.

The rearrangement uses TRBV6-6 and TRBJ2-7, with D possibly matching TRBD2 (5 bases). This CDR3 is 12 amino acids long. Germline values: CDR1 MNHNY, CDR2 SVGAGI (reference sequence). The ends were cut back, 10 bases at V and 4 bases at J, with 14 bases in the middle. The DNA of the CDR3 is TGTGCCATCACCGGACGGGGATACGAGCAGTACTTC. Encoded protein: CAITGRGYEQYF.

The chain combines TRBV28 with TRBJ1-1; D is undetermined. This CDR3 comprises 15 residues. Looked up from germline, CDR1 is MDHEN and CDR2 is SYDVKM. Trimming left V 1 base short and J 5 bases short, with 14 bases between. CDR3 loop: CASSLFGDRGTEAFF. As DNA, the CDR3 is TGTGCCAGCAGTTTATTCGGCGACCGCGGGACTGAAGCTTTCTTT.

The CDR3 region is CASSSLGFGAVHSYEQYF. Written as DNA, the CDR3 is TGTGCCAGCAGTTCTCTGGGGTTCGGGGCTGTCCACTCCTACGAGCAGTACTTC. The chain has TRBV28 and TRBJ2-7; the D call may be TRBD1 or TRBD2 (5 bases each). The germline V gene has CDR1 MDHEN and CDR2 SYDVKM. V was clipped by 4 bases and J by 0 bases, with 22 bases between them. The CDR3 length is 18 residues.

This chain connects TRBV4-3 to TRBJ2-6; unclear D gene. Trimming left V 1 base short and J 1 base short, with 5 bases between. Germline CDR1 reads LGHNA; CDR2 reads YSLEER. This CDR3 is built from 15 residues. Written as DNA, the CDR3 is TGCGCCAGCAGCCAAGGGTGGTCTGGGGCCAACGTCCTGACTTTC. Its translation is CASSQGWSGANVLTF.

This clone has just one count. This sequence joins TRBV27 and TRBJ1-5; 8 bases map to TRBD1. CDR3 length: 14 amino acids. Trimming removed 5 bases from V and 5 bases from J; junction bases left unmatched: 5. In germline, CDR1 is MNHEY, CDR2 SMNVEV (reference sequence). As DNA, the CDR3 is TGTGCCAGCAGTCCTAGGGACAGGTATCAGCCCCAGCATTTT. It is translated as CASSPRDRYQPQHF.

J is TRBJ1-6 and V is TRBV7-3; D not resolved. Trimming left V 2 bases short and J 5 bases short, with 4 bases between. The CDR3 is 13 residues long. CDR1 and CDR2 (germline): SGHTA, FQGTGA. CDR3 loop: CASSLQHNSPLHF. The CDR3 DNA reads TGTGCCAGCAGCTTACAGCATAATTCACCCCTCCACTTT.

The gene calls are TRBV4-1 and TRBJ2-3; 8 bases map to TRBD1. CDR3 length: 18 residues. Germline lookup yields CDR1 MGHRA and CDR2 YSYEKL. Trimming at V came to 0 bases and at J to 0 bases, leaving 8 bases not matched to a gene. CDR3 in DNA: TGCGCCAGCAGCCAAGATCCCGGACAGGGATCTAGCACAGATACGCAGTATTTT. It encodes CASSQDPGQGSSTDTQYF.

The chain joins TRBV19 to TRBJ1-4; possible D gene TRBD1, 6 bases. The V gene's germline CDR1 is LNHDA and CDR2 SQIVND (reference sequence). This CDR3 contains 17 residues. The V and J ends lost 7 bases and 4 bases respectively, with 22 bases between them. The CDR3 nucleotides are TGTGCCAGTACCCATGTCAGGGGAACCTCCGGTAATGAAAAACTGTTTTTT. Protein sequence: CASTHVRGTSGNEKLFF.

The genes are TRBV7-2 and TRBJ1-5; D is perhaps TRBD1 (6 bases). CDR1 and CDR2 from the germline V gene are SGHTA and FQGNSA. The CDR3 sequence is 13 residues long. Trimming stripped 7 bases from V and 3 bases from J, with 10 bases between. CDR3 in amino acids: CASKKGDNQPQHF. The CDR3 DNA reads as TGTGCCAGCAAAAAGGGGGACAATCAGCCCCAGCATTTT.

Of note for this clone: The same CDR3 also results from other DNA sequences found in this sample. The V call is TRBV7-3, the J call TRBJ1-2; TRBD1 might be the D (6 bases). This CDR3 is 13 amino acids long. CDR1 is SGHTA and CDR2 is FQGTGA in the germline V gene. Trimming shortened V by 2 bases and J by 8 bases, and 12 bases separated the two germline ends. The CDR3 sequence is CASSLGQGYGYTF. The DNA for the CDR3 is TGTGCCAGCAGCTTAGGCCAGGGGTACGGCTACACCTTC.

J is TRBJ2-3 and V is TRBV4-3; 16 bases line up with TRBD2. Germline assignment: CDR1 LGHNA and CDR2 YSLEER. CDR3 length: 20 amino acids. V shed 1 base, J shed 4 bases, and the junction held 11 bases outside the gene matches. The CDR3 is CASSQVGTSGGAGGADTQYF. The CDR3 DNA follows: TGCGCCAGCAGCCAAGTGGGGACTAGCGGGGGGGCCGGAGGGGCAGATACGCAGTATTTT.